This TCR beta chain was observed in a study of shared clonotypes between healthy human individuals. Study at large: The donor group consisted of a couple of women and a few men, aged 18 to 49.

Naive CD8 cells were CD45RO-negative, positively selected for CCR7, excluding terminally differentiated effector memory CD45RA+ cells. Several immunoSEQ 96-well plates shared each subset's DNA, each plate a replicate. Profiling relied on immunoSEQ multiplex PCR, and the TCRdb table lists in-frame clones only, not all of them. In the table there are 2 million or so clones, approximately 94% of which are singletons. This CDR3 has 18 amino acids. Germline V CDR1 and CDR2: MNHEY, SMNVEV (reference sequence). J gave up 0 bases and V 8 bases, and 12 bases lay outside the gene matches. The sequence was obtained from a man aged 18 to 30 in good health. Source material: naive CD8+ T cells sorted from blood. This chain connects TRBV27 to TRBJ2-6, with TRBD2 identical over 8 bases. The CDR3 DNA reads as TGTGCCAGCGGCCCCTTTAGCGGGACTAACTCTGGGGCCAACGTCCTGACTTTC. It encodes CASGPFSGTNSGANVLTF.